This TCR beta chain was documented in a study of human T cells and chemical hapten exposure. At the level of the study: The patients were mostly female; they had alopecia areata, totalis or universalis. Slight differences in pooled library volume were the main source of varying TCR yields across samples.

This clonotype was seen repeatedly, ten times or more. V was pared by 3 bases and J by 5 bases, with 16 bases between. The CDR3 contains 16 residues. Germline V gene data show CDR1 as LNHDA and CDR2 as SQIVND (reference sequence). Each cDNA molecule in the library carried unique molecular identifiers. One entry per CDR3 protein results from TCRdb running MiXCR on the RACE reads. Of about 85,000 distinct CDR3 sequences in the sample, around 7.9% were seen once. Time point specified: pre-sensitization, week 0. Documented treatment: therapeutic diphenylcyclopropenone sensitization with weekly scalp DPC. The clonotype was recovered from a middle-aged man with alopecia areata. Some clones in this sample may be carry-over from other donors' samples. V is TRBV19 and J is TRBJ1-4; TRBD1 might be the D (5 bases). This material consisted of whole blood, taken in connection with sensitization to the hapten diphenylcyclopropenone (DPC). The CDR3 DNA is TGTGCCAGTAGTATCGGCTCGACGGGGGAAAATGAAAAACTGTTTTTT. Translation: CASSIGSTGENEKLFF. Full variable domain (outside the CDR3, taken from reference TRBV19 and TRBJ1-4): DGGITQSPKYLFRKEGQNVTLSCEQNLNHDAMYWYRQDPGQGLRLIYYSQIVNDFQKGDIAEGYSVSREKKESFPLTVTSAQKNPTAFYLCASSIGSTGENEKLFFGSGTQLSVL.